The 15 T cell receptor beta chains given below trace back to one sample, sequenced in a study of PD-1 blockade in classical Hodgkin lymphoma. Time point: cycle 4 day 1 (C4D1), after more than five weeks of nivolumab. Every patient was affected by relapse after autologous stem cell transplantation, while exposure to brentuximab vedotin was not uniform. Repertoires were generated with immunoSEQ multiplex PCR, while TCRdb's copy carries only in-frame clones and drops some. The sample yields around 53,000 clones, around 74% seen once. This specimen was peripheral blood mononuclear cells (PBMCs), taken before the fourth cycle of nivolumab. The source of these receptors is a human donor with classical Hodgkin lymphoma.

This chain joins TRBV9 and TRBJ2-7, with 13 bases identical to TRBD2. The V segment lost 3 bases and the J segment 7 bases; nucleotides outside the gene matches: 7. Germline lookup yields CDR1 SGDLS and CDR2 YYNGEE. The CDR3 is made up of 15 amino acids. The CDR3 here is CASSAGLAGEAEQYF. The CDR3 bases are TGTGCCAGCAGCGCCGGACTAGCGGGAGAGGCGGAGCAGTACTTC. Combining the CDR3 with reference TRBV9 and TRBJ2-7 gives the whole variable domain DSGVTQTPKHLITATGQRVTLRCSPRSGDLSVYWYQQSLDQGLQFLIQYYNGEERAKGNILERFSAQQFPDLHSELNLSSLELGDSALYFCASSAGLAGEAEQYFGPGTRLTVT.

This clone was seen a single time. This chain joins TRBV6-6 and TRBJ2-7, with D possibly TRBD1 on 5 matching bases. The V gene lost 2 bases and the J gene lost 0 bases, with 8 bases spanning the gap. Per the germline V gene, CDR1 is MNHNY and CDR2 is SVGAGI (reference sequence). This CDR3 spans 14 amino acids. CDR3 DNA sequence: TGTGCCAGCAGTTACGCCGGACACTCCTACGAGCAGTACTTC. Translating it yields CASSYAGHSYEQYF.

The V call is TRBV7-9, the J call TRBJ2-1, with 9 bases identical to TRBD2. CDR3 length: 15 amino acids. J lost 5 bases, V lost 5 bases, and 7 bases had no gene match. Germline CDR1 is SEHNR and CDR2 is FQNEAQ (reference sequence). Here the CDR3 reads CASSPPGLADNEQFF. Here the CDR3 DNA reads TGTGCCAGCAGCCCGCCGGGACTAGCAGACAATGAGCAGTTCTTC. The whole variable domain, filled in from reference TRBV7-9 and TRBJ2-1, reads DTGVSQNPRHKITKRGQNVTFRCDPISEHNRLYWYRQTLGQGPEFLTYFQNEAQLEKSRLLSDRFSAERPKGSFSTLEIQRTEQGDSAMYLCASSPPGLADNEQFFGPGTRLTVL.

Only one count was recorded for this clone. This rearrangement joins TRBV10-1 to TRBJ2-1; D might be TRBD1 (5 bases). CDR1 is WNHNN, CDR2 SYGVQD, per germline (reference sequence). CDR3 length equals 13 residues. V gave up 4 bases and J gave up 6 bases, with 10 bases separating them. The CDR3, as DNA: TGCGCCAGCAGTGCCTCTAGGGGCAATGAGCAGTTCTTC. The encoded protein is CASSASRGNEQFF.

The chain employs TRBV27 and TRBJ2-5, with D unresolved. Germline CDR1 is MNHEY and CDR2 is SMNVEV (reference sequence). The CDR3 length is 13 residues. V lost 2 bases and J 4 bases, leaving 8 bases between the germline ends. The DNA for the CDR3 is TGTGCCAGCAGTTTAAAGGGTCGAGAGACCCAGTACTTC. Amino acids: CASSLKGRETQYF.

The chain employs TRBV27 and TRBJ2-2, with a tentative D call TRBD2 (5 bases). The germline V and J ends were trimmed by 3 bases and 2 bases, with 16 bases remaining between them. CDR3 length equals 17 residues. Germline lookup yields CDR1 MNHEY and CDR2 SMNVEV (reference sequence). CDR3 DNA sequence: TGTGCCAGCAGTTTCCGGGAAGGCGTCCTAAACACCGGGGAGCTGTTTTTT. It is translated as CASSFREGVLNTGELFF.

This chain connects TRBV28 to TRBJ2-4; D gene unclear. CDR3 length equals 12 residues. From germline, CDR1 is MDHEN and CDR2 SYDVKM. Trimming shortened V by 5 bases and J by 5 bases, and 7 bases separated the two germline ends. In DNA, the CDR3 is TGTGCCAGCAGTCAATGGGAAAACATTCAGTACTTC. Its protein is CASSQWENIQYF.

V gene TRBV10-1 combines with J gene TRBJ2-3; a possible D gene is TRBD1 (5 bases). V was clipped by 2 bases and J by 2 bases, with 5 bases between them. This CDR3 contains 13 residues. Germline CDR1 is WNHNN and CDR2 is SYGVQD (reference sequence). CDR3 in amino acids: CASSEGATDTQYF. Written as DNA, the CDR3 is TGCGCCAGCAGTGAGGGGGCCACAGATACGCAGTATTTT.

In its sample, this clone ranks as medium-sized. V and J are TRBV7-9 and TRBJ1-5; possibly TRBD1 for D (6 bases). The V end was cut by 6 bases, the J end by 5 bases, with 17 bases between. Germline-derived CDR1 and CDR2 are SEHNR and FQNEAQ (reference sequence). The CDR3 is 15 amino acids. For the CDR3, the DNA is TGTGCCAGCAGTCCTACCGGGGCAGGGGATCAGCCCCAGCATTTT. Translated, it gives CASSPTGAGDQPQHF.

The J gene is TRBJ1-2, the V gene TRBV10-2; unclear D gene. There are 13 residues in the CDR3. V gave up 3 bases and J gave up 4 bases, with 9 bases separating them. Germline V gene data show CDR1 as WSHSY and CDR2 as SAAADI. The CDR3 coding sequence is TGCGCCAGCAGTGAATCGGCTCTCTATGGCTACACCTTC. This codes for CASSESALYGYTF.

The V and J genes are TRBV2 and TRBJ1-3; D call uncertain. CDR3 size: 12 residues. V was pared by 6 bases and J by 0 bases, with 3 bases between. The germline CDR1 and CDR2 sequences are SNHLY and FYNNEI. Here the CDR3 reads CASRSSGNTIYF. CDR3 sequence (DNA): TGTGCCAGCAGGAGCTCTGGAAACACCATATATTTT.

In its sample, this clone was seen once. The CDR3 coding sequence is TGTGCCAGCGGAAGACTAACCCCTAATACGCAGTATTTT. As protein: CASGRLTPNTQYF. The J gene is TRBJ2-3, the V gene TRBV28; weak D call: TRBD2 (5 bases). This CDR3 is built from 13 residues. V was pared by 8 bases and J by 7 bases, with 16 bases between. Germline V gives CDR1 MDHEN, CDR2 SYDVKM. Full variable domain (missing parts from reference TRBV28 and TRBJ2-3): DVKVTQSSRYLVKRTGEKVFLECVQDMDHENMFWYRQDPGLGLRLIYFSYDVKMKEKGDIPEGYSVSREKKERFSLILESASTNQTSMYLCASGRLTPNTQYFGPGTRLTVL.

This clone was seen a single time. At one boundary the junction diverges from the germline segment, which might be a read error. V usage is TRBV20-1 and J usage is TRBJ1-4; D is undetermined. Germline V gene sequence: CDR1 DFQATT, CDR2 SNEGSKA (reference sequence). The CDR3 has 11 amino acids. The CDR3 bases are TGCAGTGCTCTAGAAAATGGAAAACTGTTTTTT. This sequence encodes CSALENGKLFF.

V and J are TRBV28 and TRBJ2-6; D remains unclear. The CDR3 contains 13 residues. V lost 5 bases to trimming and J lost 2 bases, with 4 bases between them. Germline lookup yields CDR1 MDHEN and CDR2 SYDVKM. The CDR3 DNA reads TGTGCCAGCAGTCGCGCTGGGGCCAACGTCCTGACTTTC. Amino acid sequence: CASSRAGANVLTF. Full variable domain (rest looked up from reference TRBV28 and TRBJ2-6): DVKVTQSSRYLVKRTGEKVFLECVQDMDHENMFWYRQDPGLGLRLIYFSYDVKMKEKGDIPEGYSVSREKKERFSLILESASTNQTSMYLCASSRAGANVLTFGAGSRLTVL.

The J gene is TRBJ2-2, the V gene TRBV29-1; unclear D gene. The CDR3 length is 12 residues. The V and J ends lost 3 bases and 4 bases respectively, with 6 bases between them. CDR1 SQVTM and CDR2 ANQGSEA come from the germline V gene. The CDR3: CSVDEATGELFF. CDR3 DNA: TGCAGCGTTGACGAGGCCACCGGGGAGCTGTTTTTT.